The clone carrying this T cell receptor (beta chain) was seen just once. Authors' processing steps: The authors estimated nucleated cell counts from reference gene primer amplification. Clones were read by immunoSEQ multiplex PCR, and TCRdb kept only the in-frame ones, dropping some. For V, J and clone size, that table is used; D and trimming come from the DNA. The data hold approximately 340,000 clones, with around 80% observed a single time. This entry belongs to a study of blood T cell repertoires in COVID-19. As for the study in general: Spain, Italy and the United States supplied samples that represented acute and convalescent COVID-19. Nucleic acid was either cDNA or gDNA, and it came from T cells, B-cell-depleted T cells, or PBMCs.

This CDR3 region has 14 residues. Trimming removed 4 bases at V and 4 bases at J, with 13 bases between. Germline V lookup: CDR1 SGHNT, CDR2 YENEEA. Specimen: peripheral blood. This receptor was taken from a man aged 25-45 years with active or convalescent COVID-19. This chain links TRBV11-3 with TRBJ1-1; weak D call: TRBD1 (6 bases). The CDR3 protein is CASSSSDRRTEAFF. CDR3 sequence (DNA): TGTGCCAGCAGCTCCTCGGACAGACGCACTGAAGCTTTCTTT.